At least ten counts were recorded for the clone carrying this T cell receptor beta chain. Germline V CDR1 and CDR2: SGHDT, YYEEEE. The CDR3 is 16 amino acids. V was clipped by 0 bases and J by 2 bases, with 12 bases between them. The sorted-subset TCR libraries were prepared using about a million CD4+ or CD8+ T cells as the starting material. TCRdb itself ran the 5' RACE reads through MiXCR, one entry per CDR3 protein. The table lists fewer than 50,000 distinct CDR3 sequences, roughly 15% of them singletons. The sample belongs to a study of neurological immune-mediated disorders. The rearrangement uses TRBV5-6 and TRBJ1-3; no clear D gene. The receptor comes from an older woman with HTLV-1-associated myelopathy (HAM/TSP). Sequenced material: CD4+ T cells from blood. The CDR3 DNA reads as TGTGCCAGCAGCTTGGGAGATGGGCGTGCTGGAAACACCATATATTTT. It encodes CASSLGDGRAGNTIYF.